Listed below are T cell receptor beta chains from one sample, sequenced in a study of metastatic and nonmetastatic thyroid tumors. TCRdb reanalyzed the PCR reads via MiXCR. The sample holds 13,000 or so clones, 24% seen once. The material sequenced was blood. The source of these receptors is a male donor with papillary thyroid cancer or a benign thyroid nodule (not recorded which). Some clones in this sample may be carry-over from other donors' samples. CDR3s include the opening cysteine and the closing phenylalanine or tryptophan. The D gene is left open where the match is weak. Clone size is stated in some rows and not others, as once, few, many or a class when expanded.

clone_size: .
d_call: .
j_call: TRBJ2-7
v_call: TRBV19
cdr3_nt: TGTGCCAGTAGTCGCTTGCCGAGAGGGAAAATTAACGAGCAGTACTTC
cdr3_aa: CASSRLPRGKINEQYF

clone_size: few
d_call: .
j_call: TRBJ2-7
v_call: TRBV10-1
cdr3_nt: TGCGCCAGCAGTGAGTCGGGAAGACACTACGAGCAGTACTTC
cdr3_aa: CASSESGRHYEQYF

clone_size: .
d_call: .
j_call: TRBJ1-5
v_call: TRBV20-1
cdr3_nt: TGCAGTGCTAGAGCCCTAGACCTACGGTATAGCAATCAGCCCCAGCATTTT
cdr3_aa: CSARALDLRYSNQPQHF

clone_size: .
d_call: .
j_call: TRBJ1-1
v_call: TRBV6-1
cdr3_nt: TGTGCCACCTCGGAGGAGTCTGAAGCTTTCTTT
cdr3_aa: CATSEESEAFF

clone_size: many
d_call: .
j_call: TRBJ1-1
v_call: TRBV4-1
cdr3_nt: TGCGCCAGCAGCCCCCCGGGCCTAATGAACACTGAAGCTTTCTTT
cdr3_aa: CASSPPGLMNTEAFF

clone_size: many
d_call: .
j_call: TRBJ1-2
v_call: TRBV7-9
cdr3_nt: TGTGCCAGCAGCTTAGGATCCACCACGGGGGGCTACACCTTC
cdr3_aa: CASSLGSTTGGYTF

clone_size: medium-sized
d_call: .
j_call: TRBJ2-1
v_call: TRBV5-1
cdr3_nt: TGCGCCAGCGGTGGCCAAAACAATGAGCAGTTCTTC
cdr3_aa: CASGGQNNEQFF

clone_size: .
d_call: .
j_call: TRBJ2-1
v_call: TRBV20-1
cdr3_nt: TGCAGTGCTAGAGTTCAAAGGGGCCGTGCAGGGGAGCAGTTCTTC
cdr3_aa: CSARVQRGRAGEQFF

clone_size: .
d_call: TRBD2
j_call: TRBJ2-7
v_call: TRBV5-6
cdr3_nt: TGTGCCAGCAGCTTCCATACTCGCGGGAGGGGCGAGCAGTACTTC
cdr3_aa: CASSFHTRGRGEQYF

clone_size: .
d_call: .
j_call: TRBJ1-2
v_call: TRBV10-1
cdr3_nt: TGCGCCAGCAGGGACAGCCTCTCTGGCTACACCTTC
cdr3_aa: CASRDSLSGYTF

clone_size: few
d_call: TRBD1
j_call: TRBJ2-2
v_call: TRBV28
cdr3_nt: TGTGCCAGCAGTAAAGGGGGCGCGAACACCGGGGAGCTGTTTTTT
cdr3_aa: CASSKGGANTGELFF

clone_size: many
d_call: .
j_call: TRBJ2-7
v_call: TRBV6-1
cdr3_nt: TGTGCCAGCAGTGAAATTCAGGGAAGGGGGGAGCAGTACTTC
cdr3_aa: CASSEIQGRGEQYF

clone_size: .
d_call: .
j_call: TRBJ2-3
v_call: TRBV20-1
cdr3_nt: TGCAGGGTCTTATCCTTGCAGGGGAGGCAGGATACGCAGTATTTT
cdr3_aa: CRVLSLQGRQDTQYF

clone_size: .
d_call: .
j_call: TRBJ2-3
v_call: TRBV9
cdr3_nt: TGTGCCAGTAGCGCCAGGTACAGGGTATGGGATACGCAGTATTTT
cdr3_aa: CASSARYRVWDTQYF

clone_size: .
d_call: TRBD2
j_call: TRBJ2-7
v_call: TRBV6-6
cdr3_nt: TGTGCCGGCAGTTACAGAGGGACTACCCACTGGGAGCAGTACTTC
cdr3_aa: CAGSYRGTTHWEQYF

clone_size: few
d_call: .
j_call: TRBJ2-2
v_call: TRBV28
cdr3_nt: TGTGCCAGCAGTCCCCAGGGGGAGGGCGGGGAGCTGTTTTTT
cdr3_aa: CASSPQGEGGELFF

clone_size: few
d_call: .
j_call: TRBJ2-2
v_call: TRBV6-1
cdr3_nt: TGTGCCAGCAGTGAAGGATGGGGAACCGGGGAGCTGTTTTTT
cdr3_aa: CASSEGWGTGELFF

clone_size: .
d_call: .
j_call: TRBJ2-3
v_call: TRBV10-3
cdr3_nt: TGTGCCATCAGTGAGACAGTCACTAGCACAGATACGCAGTATTTT
cdr3_aa: CAISETVTSTDTQYF

clone_size: once
d_call: TRBD2
j_call: TRBJ2-7
v_call: TRBV20-1
cdr3_nt: TGCAGTGAGAGGGGACTAGCGCCCTACGAGCAGTACTTC
cdr3_aa: CSERGLAPYEQYF

clone_size: .
d_call: .
j_call: TRBJ2-3
v_call: TRBV30
cdr3_nt: TGTGCCTGGAGTACTTCTTCCAGGGTCGAGTCTAGCACAGATACGCAGTATTTT
cdr3_aa: CAWSTSSRVESSTDTQYF

clone_size: medium-sized
d_call: TRBD1
j_call: TRBJ2-3
v_call: TRBV28
cdr3_nt: TGTGCCAGCATGGGGACAGGGGTCACAGATACGCAGTATTTT
cdr3_aa: CASMGTGVTDTQYF

clone_size: few
d_call: .
j_call: TRBJ1-1
v_call: TRBV6-2/TRBV6-3
cdr3_nt: TGTGCCAGCAGTTACTCGATTGGGACGGGGAACACTGAAGCTTTCTTT
cdr3_aa: CASSYSIGTGNTEAFF

clone_size: few
d_call: .
j_call: TRBJ2-1
v_call: TRBV19
cdr3_nt: TGTGCCAGTAGGGAGACACCCTACAATGAGCAGTTCTTC
cdr3_aa: CASRETPYNEQFF

clone_size: .
d_call: TRBD1
j_call: TRBJ2-5
v_call: TRBV7-8
cdr3_nt: TGTGCCAGCAGCACTGGACAGGAAGAGACCCAGTACTTC
cdr3_aa: CASSTGQEETQYF

clone_size: many
d_call: TRBD2
j_call: TRBJ2-1
v_call: TRBV3-1
cdr3_nt: TGTGCCAGCAGCCAAGCGCTGGCTAGCGGGAGATCCTACAATGAGCAGTTCTTC
cdr3_aa: CASSQALASGRSYNEQFF

clone_size: few
d_call: .
j_call: TRBJ2-7
v_call: TRBV12-3/TRBV12-4
cdr3_nt: TGTGCCAGCAGTTCGGACAGCCTCGAGCAGTACTTC
cdr3_aa: CASSSDSLEQYF

clone_size: .
d_call: .
j_call: TRBJ1-6
v_call: TRBV20-1
cdr3_nt: TGCAGTGCTAGCGGGCCAGGGGATAATTCACCCCTCCACTTT
cdr3_aa: CSASGPGDNSPLHF